This paragraph covers one T cell receptor (beta chain) sequence. Its specificity is unknown. V was cut by 0 bases and J by 0 bases, with 4 bases left in between. The CDR3 runs 15 residues. The germline CDR1 and CDR2 sequences are SGHNT and YYREEE (reference sequence). TCRdb's copy holds only in-frame clones and misses some; the assay was immunoSEQ multiplex PCR. Among under 40,000 clones listed, 85% to 90% were seen once. The entry originates in a study of T cells in localized non-small cell lung cancer. Study findings and constraints: There was higher T cell clonality in uninvolved adjacent lung than in tumor, and it was highest there. Sequencing involved a lone tumor region, leaving heterogeneity possible. Adjacent lung had a median about 60 of the 100 largest tumor clones. A denser population of T cells in blood accompanied longer overall survival.

The TCR comes from a male donor aged 60 or over with stage III lung adenocarcinoma. The gene calls are TRBV5-4 and TRBJ1-6; D remains unclear. Sequences were derived from peripheral blood, sampled before any cancer treatment. CDR3 in amino acids: CASSLDSSYNSPLHF. The CDR3 DNA is TGTGCCAGCAGCTTGGATAGCTCCTATAATTCACCCCTCCACTTT.